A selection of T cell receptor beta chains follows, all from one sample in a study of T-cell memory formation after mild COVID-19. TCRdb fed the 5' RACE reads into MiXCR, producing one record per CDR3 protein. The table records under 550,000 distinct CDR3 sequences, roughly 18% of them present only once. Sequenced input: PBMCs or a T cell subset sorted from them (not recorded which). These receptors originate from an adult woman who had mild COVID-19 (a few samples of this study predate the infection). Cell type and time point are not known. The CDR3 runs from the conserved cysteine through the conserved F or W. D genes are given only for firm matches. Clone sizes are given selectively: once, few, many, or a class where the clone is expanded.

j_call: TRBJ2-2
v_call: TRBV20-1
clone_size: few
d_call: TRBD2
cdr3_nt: TGCAGTGCTACTAGCGGGCCGAACACCGGGGAGCTGTTTTTT
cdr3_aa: CSATSGPNTGELFF

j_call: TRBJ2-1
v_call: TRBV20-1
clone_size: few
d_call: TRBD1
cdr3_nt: TGCAGTGCTAGACCCAGGGGGTCTTTTCTCTATGAGCAGTTCTTC
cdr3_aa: CSARPRGSFLYEQFF

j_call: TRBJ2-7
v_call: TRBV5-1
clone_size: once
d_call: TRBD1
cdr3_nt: TGCGCCAGCAGCCCGGAAGGGACAGGGACCCACGAGCAGTACTTC
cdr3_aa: CASSPEGTGTHEQYF

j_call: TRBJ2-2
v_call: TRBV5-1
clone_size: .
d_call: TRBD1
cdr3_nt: TGCGCCAGTATGACAGGGGCGAGCACCGGGGAGCTGTTTTTT
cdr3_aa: CASMTGASTGELFF

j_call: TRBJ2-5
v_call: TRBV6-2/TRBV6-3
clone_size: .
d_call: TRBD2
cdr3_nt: TGTGCCAGCAGCCTCCTTAAGCCACTCGGGGGGGAGACCCAGTACTTC
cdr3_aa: CASSLLKPLGGETQYF

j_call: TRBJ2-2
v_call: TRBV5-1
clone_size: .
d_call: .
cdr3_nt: TGCGCCAGCAGACAGACGAACACCGGGGAGCTGTTTTTT
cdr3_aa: CASRQTNTGELFF

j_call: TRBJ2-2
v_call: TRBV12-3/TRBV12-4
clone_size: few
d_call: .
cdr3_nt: TGTGCCAGCAGTTTAGAATTAGGGCTCACCGGGGAGCTGTTTTTT
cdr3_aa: CASSLELGLTGELFF

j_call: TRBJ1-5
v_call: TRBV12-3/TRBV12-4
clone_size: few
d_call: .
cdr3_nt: TGTGCCAGCAGTTTAGCGTTCAGTGGGGGTTTTCAGCCCCAGCATTTT
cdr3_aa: CASSLAFSGGFQPQHF

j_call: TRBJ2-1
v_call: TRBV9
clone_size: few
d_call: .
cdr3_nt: TGTGCCAGCAGCGTAGCCGGAAACAATGAGCAGTTCTTC
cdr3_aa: CASSVAGNNEQFF

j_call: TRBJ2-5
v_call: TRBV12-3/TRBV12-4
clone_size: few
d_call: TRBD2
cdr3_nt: TGTGCCAGCAGTTCCGTAGCGGGGGGACTGCGGGAGGAGACCCAGTACTTC
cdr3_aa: CASSSVAGGLREETQYF

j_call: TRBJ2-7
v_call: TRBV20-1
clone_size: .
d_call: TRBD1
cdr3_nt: TGCAGTGCTTGGGACAGGACATCCTACGAGCAGTACTTC
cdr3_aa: CSAWDRTSYEQYF

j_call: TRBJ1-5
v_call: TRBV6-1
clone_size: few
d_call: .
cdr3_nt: TGTGCCAGCAGTGAAGAAAATCAGCCCCAGCATTTT
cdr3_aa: CASSEENQPQHF

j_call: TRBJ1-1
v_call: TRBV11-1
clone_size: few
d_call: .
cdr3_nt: TGTGCCAGCAGCTCGCCAGAGGGGGGATGGGGCACTGAAGCTTTCTTT
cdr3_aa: CASSSPEGGWGTEAFF

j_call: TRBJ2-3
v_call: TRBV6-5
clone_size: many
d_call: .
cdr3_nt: TGTGCCAGTGAACAGGCAGATACGCAGTATTTT
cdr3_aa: CASEQADTQYF

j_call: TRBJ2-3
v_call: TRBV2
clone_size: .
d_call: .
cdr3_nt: TGTGCCAGCATGGCGACCAGCACAGATACGCAGTATTTT
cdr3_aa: CASMATSTDTQYF

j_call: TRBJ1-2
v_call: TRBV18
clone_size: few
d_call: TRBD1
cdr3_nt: TGTGCCAGCTCATCCGACAGGGAATTTAACTATGGCTACACCTTC
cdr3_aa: CASSSDREFNYGYTF

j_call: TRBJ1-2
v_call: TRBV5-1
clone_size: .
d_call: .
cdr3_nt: TGCGCCAGCAGCACCGGGCCGGATTTGAACTATGGCTACACCTTC
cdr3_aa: CASSTGPDLNYGYTF

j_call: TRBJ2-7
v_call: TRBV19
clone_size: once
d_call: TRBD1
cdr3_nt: TGTGCCAGTAGAGAGCGGGACAGGGTGACGTTCGAGCAGTACTTC
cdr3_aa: CASRERDRVTFEQYF

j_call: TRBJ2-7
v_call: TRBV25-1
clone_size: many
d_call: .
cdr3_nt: TGTGCCAGCAGGCTGGGCGGGTACGAGCAGTACTTC
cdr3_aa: CASRLGGYEQYF

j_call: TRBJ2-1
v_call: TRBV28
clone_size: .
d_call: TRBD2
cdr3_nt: TGTGCCAGCAGCACCGTTAGACTAGCGGGGGGAAGCTCCTACAATGAGCAGTTCTTC
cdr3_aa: CASSTVRLAGGSSYNEQFF

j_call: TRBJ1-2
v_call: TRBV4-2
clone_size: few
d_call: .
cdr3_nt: TGTGCCAGCAGCGCGGATACAGGGCCATATGGCTACACCTTC
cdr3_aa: CASSADTGPYGYTF

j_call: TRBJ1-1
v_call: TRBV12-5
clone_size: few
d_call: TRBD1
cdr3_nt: TGTGCTAGTGGGTACGGACAGGGGGCCAGAGCTTTCTTT
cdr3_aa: CASGYGQGARAFF

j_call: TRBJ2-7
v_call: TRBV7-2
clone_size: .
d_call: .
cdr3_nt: TGTGCCAGCAGCTCCCAATGGGGCTACGAGCAGTACTTC
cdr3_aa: CASSSQWGYEQYF

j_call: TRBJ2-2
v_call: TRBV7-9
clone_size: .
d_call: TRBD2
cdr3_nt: TGTGCCAGCAGCCGAAAGTCTAGCGGGAACACCGGGGAGCTGTTTTTT
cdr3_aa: CASSRKSSGNTGELFF